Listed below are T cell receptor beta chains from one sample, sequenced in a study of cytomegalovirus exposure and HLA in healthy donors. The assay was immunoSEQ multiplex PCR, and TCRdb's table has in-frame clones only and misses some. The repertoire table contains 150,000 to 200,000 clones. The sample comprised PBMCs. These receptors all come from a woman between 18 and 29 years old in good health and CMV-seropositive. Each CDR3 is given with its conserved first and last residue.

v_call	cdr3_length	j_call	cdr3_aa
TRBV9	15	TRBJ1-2	CASSVMRGSANGYTF
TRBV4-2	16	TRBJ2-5	CASSQTFSQNQETQYF
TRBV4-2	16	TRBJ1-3	CASSRIEQGSGNTIYF
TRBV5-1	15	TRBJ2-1	CASSLAALGRGEQFF
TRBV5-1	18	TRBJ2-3	CASSYGTGELASTDTQYF
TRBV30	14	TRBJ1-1	CAWSKIRLNTEAFF
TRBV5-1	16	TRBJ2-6	CASSPNAGSGANVLTF
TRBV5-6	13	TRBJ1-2	CASSLQGAPGYTF
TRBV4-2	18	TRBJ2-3	CASSQAWGGLVFADTQYF
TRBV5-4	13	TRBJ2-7	CASSGTSGYEQYF